This T cell receptor (beta chain) was profiled in a study of T cell responses to AZD1222 COVID-19 vaccine. Repertoires were generated with immunoSEQ multiplex PCR, while TCRdb's copy carries only in-frame clones and drops some. Of fewer than 85,000 clones listed, 80% to 90% are singletons. V was cut by 11 bases and J by 7 bases, with 17 bases left in between. This CDR3 has 13 amino acids. The rearrangement links TRBV12-3 or TRBV12-4 to TRBJ2-2; D perhaps matches TRBD1 (7 bases). Here the sequenced sample was peripheral blood, taken 28 days after the second AZD1222 dose. This receptor was identified in an adult who received the AZD1222 COVID-19 vaccine. CDR3 loop: CASAQGGGGELFF. In DNA, the CDR3 is TGTGCCTCCGCCCAGGGGGGCGGCGGGGAGCTGTTTTTT.